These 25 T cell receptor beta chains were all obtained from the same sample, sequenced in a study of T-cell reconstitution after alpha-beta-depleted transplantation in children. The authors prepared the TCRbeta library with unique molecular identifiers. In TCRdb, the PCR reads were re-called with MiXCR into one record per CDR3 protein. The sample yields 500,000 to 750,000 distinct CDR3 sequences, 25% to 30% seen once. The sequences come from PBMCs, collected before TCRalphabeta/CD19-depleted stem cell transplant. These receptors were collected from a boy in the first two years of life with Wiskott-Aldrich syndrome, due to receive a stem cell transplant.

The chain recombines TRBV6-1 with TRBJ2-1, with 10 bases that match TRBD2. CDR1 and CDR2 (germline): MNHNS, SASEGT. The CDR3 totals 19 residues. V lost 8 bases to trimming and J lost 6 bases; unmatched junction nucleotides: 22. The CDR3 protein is CASYKNPTSGISSGNEQFF. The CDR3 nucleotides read TGTGCCAGCTATAAAAATCCCACTAGCGGGATTTCTTCCGGCAATGAGCAGTTCTTC.

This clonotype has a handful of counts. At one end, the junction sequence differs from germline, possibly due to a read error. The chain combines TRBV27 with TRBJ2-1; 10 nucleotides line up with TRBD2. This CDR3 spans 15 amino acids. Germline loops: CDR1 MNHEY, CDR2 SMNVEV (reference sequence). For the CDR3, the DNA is TGTGCCAGCAGTTTCTCAGCGGGAGGGGTGAATGAGCATTTCTTC. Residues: CASSFSAGGVNEHFF.

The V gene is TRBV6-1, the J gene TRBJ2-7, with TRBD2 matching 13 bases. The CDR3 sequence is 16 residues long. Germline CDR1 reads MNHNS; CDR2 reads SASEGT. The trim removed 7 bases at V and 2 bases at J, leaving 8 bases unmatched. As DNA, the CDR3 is TGTGCCAGCAAAAGATCCGGGACTAGCGGGACCTACGAGCAGTACTTC. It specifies CASKRSGTSGTYEQYF.

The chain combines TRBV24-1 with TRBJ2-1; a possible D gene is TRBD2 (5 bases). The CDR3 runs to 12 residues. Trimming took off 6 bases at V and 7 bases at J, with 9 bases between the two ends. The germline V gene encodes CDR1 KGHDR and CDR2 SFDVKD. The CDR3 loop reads CATSLGVNEQFF. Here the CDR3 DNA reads TGTGCCACCAGTCTCGGGGTGAATGAGCAGTTCTTC.

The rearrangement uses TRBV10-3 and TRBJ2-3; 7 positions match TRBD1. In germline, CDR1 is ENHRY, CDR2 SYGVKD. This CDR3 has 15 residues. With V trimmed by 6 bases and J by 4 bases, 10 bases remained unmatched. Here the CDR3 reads CAISTTGQWADTQYF. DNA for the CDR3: TGTGCCATCAGCACCACGGGACAGTGGGCAGATACGCAGTATTTT.

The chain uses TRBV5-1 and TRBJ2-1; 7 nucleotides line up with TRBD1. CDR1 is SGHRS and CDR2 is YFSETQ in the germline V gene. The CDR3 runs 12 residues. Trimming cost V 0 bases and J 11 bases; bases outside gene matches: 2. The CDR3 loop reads CASSLEDRKQFF. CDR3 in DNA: TGCGCCAGCAGCTTGGAGGACAGGAAGCAGTTCTTC.

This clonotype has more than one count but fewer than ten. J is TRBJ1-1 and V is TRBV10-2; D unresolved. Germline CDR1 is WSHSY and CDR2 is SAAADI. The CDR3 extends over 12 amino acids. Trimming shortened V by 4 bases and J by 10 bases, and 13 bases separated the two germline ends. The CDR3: CASSALISVAFF. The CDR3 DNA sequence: TGCGCCAGCAGTGCGCTCATCTCCGTAGCTTTCTTT.

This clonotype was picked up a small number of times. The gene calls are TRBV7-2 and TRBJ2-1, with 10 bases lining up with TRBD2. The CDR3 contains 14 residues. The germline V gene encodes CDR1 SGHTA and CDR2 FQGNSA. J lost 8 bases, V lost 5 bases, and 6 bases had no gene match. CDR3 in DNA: TGTGCCAGCAGCCTAAGGACTAGCGGTTATGAGCAGTTCTTC. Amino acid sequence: CASSLRTSGYEQFF. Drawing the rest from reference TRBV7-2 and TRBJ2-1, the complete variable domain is GAGVSQSPSNKVTEKGKDVELRCDPISGHTALYWYRQSLGQGLEFLIYFQGNSAPDKSGLPSDRFSAERTGGSVSTLTIQRTQQEDSAVYLCASSLRTSGYEQFFGPGTRLTVL.

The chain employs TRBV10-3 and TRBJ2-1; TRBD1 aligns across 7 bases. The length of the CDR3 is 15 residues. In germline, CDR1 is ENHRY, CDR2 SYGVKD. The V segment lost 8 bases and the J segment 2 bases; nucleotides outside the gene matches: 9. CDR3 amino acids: CAIGGTGATYNEQFF. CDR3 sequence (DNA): TGTGCCATCGGGGGAACAGGGGCTACCTACAATGAGCAGTTCTTC.

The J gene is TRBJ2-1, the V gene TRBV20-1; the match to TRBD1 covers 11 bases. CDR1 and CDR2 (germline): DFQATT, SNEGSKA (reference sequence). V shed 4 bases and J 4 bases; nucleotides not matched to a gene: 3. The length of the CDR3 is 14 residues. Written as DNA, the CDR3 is TGCAGTGCTAAGGACAGGGGGCCTTACAATGAGCAGTTCTTC. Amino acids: CSAKDRGPYNEQFF.

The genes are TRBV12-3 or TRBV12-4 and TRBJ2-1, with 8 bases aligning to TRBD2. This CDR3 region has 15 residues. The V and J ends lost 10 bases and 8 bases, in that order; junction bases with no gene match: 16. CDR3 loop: CATNQGLGIVDEQFF. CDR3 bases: TGTGCCACAAATCAGGGACTAGGGATTGTCGATGAGCAGTTCTTC.

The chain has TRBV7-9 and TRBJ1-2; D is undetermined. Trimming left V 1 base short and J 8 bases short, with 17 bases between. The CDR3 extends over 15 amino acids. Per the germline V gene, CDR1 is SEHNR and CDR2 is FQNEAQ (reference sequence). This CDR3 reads CASSLGGRVVLGYTF. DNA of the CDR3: TGTGCCAGCAGCTTAGGAGGACGGGTTGTTCTCGGCTACACCTTC.

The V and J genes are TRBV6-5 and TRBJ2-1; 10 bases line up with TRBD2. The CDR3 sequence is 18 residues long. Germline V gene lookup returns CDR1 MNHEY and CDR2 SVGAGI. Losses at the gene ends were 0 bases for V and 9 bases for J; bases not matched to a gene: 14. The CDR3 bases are TGTGCCAGCAGTTACTCGATTCCCGGAACTAGCGGGAATGGTGAGCAGTTCTTC. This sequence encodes CASSYSIPGTSGNGEQFF.

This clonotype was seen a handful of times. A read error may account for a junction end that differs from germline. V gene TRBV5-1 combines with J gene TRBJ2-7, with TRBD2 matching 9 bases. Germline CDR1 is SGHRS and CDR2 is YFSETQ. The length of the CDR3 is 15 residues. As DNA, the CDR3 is TGTGCCAGCTCACTCGGACTAGCGAGCTCCTACGAGCAGTACTTC. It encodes CASSLGLASSYEQYF.

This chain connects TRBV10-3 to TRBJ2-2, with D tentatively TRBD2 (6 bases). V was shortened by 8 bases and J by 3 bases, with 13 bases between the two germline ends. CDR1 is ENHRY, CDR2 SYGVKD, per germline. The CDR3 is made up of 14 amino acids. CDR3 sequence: CAIGAGTDTGELFF. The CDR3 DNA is TGTGCCATCGGGGCGGGGACTGACACCGGGGAGCTGTTTTTT.

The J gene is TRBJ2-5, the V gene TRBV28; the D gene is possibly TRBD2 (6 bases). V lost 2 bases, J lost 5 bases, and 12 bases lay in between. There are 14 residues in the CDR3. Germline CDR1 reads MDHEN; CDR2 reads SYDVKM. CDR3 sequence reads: CASSLVGRLETQYF. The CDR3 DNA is TGTGCCAGCAGTTTAGTGGGGAGGTTGGAGACCCAGTACTTC.

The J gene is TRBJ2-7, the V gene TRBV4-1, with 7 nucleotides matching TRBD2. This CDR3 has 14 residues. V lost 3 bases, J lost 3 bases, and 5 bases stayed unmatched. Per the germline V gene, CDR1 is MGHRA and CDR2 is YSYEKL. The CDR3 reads CASSQGLTDYEQYF. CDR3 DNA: TGCGCCAGCAGCCAGGGACTAACCGACTACGAGCAGTACTTC.

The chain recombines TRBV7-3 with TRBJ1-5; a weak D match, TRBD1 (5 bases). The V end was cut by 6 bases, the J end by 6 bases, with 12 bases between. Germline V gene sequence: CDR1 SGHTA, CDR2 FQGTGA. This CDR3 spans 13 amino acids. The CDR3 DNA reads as TGTGCCAGCAGTCAGGGCCCGGGTCAGCCCCAGCATTTT. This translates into CASSQGPGQPQHF. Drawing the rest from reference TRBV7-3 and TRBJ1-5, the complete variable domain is GAGVSQTPSNKVTEKGKYVELRCDPISGHTALYWYRQSLGQGPEFLIYFQGTGAADDSGLPNDRFFAVRPEGSVSTLKIQRTERGDSAVYLCASSQGPGQPQHFGDGTRLSIL.

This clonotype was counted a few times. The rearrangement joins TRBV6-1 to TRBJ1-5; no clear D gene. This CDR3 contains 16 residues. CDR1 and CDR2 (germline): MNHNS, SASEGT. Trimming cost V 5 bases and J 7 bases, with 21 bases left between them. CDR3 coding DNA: TGTGCCAGCAGTCCCCTTTTTAGCCCGAAGGTGCAGCCCCAGCATTTT. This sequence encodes CASSPLFSPKVQPQHF.

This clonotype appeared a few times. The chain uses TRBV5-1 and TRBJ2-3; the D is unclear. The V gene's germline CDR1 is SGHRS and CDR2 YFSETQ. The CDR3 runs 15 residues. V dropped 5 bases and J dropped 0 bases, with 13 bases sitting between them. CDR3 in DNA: TGCGCCAGCAGGATGAAAGCGAGAAGCACAGATACGCAGTATTTT. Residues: CASRMKARSTDTQYF.

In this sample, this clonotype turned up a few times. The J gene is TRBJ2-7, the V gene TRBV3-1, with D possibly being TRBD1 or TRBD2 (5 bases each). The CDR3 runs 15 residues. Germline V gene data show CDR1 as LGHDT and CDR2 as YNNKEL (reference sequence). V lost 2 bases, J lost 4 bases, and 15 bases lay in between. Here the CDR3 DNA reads TGTGCCAGCAGCCAAAAAATGGGACGGTGGTACGAGCAGTACTTC. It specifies CASSQKMGRWYEQYF.

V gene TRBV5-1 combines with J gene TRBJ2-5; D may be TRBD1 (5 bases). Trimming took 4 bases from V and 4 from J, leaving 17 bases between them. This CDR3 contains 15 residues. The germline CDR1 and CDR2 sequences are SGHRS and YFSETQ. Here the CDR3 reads CASSQAGKLAETQYF. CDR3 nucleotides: TGCGCCAGCAGCCAAGCAGGGAAGTTGGCAGAGACCCAGTACTTC.

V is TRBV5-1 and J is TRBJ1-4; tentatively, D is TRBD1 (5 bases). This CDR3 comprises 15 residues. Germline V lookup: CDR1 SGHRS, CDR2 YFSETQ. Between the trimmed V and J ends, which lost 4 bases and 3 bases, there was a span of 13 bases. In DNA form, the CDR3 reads TGCGCCAGCAGCCCTGTCGTGGGGCCTAATGAAAAACTGTTTTTT. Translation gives CASSPVVGPNEKLFF.

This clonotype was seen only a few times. CDR3 DNA sequence: TGCGCCAGCAGCTTCGGACAGGGGGCCCGCAATCAGCCCCAGCATTTT. Its translation: CASSFGQGARNQPQHF. The chain couples TRBV5-1 to TRBJ1-5; 11 bases map to TRBD1. Germline CDR1 and CDR2: SGHRS and YFSETQ. The CDR3 is made up of 16 amino acids. The V segment lost 2 bases and the J segment 2 bases; nucleotides outside the gene matches: 3.

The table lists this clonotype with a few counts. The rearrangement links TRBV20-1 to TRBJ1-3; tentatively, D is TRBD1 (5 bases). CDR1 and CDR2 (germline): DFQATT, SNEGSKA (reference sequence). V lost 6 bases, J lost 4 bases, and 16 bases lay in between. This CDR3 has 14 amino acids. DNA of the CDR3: TGCAGTGCCACCTGGGGGGGTGGGGGAAACACCATATATTTT. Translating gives CSATWGGGGNTIYF.